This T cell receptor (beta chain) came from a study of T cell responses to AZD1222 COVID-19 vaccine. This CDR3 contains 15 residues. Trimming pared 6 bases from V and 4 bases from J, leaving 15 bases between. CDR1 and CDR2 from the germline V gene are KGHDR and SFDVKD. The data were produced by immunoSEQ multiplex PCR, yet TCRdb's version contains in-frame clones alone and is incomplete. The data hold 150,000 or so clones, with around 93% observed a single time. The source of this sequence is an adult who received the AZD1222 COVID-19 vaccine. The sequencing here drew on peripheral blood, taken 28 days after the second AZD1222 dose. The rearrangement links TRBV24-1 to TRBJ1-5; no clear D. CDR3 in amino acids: CATSSPGGDNQPQHF. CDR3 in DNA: TGTGCCACCAGTAGCCCGGGAGGAGATAATCAGCCCCAGCATTTT.